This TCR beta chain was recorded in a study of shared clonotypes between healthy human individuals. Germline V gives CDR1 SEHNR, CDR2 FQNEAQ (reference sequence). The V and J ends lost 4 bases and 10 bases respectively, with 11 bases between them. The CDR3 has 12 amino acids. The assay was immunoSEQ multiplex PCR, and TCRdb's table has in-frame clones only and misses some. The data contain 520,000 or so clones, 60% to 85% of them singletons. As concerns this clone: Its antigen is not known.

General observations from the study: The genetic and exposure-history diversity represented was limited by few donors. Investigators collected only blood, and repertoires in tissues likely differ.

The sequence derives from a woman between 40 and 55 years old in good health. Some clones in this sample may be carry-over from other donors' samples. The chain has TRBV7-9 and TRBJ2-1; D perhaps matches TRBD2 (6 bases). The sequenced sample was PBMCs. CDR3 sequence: CASSSDYLEQFF. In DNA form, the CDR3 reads TGTGCCAGCAGCTCGGACTACCTCGAGCAGTTCTTC. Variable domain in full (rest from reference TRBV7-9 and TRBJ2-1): DTGVSQNPRHKITKRGQNVTFRCDPISEHNRLYWYRQTLGQGPEFLTYFQNEAQLEKSRLLSDRFSAERPKGSFSTLEIQRTEQGDSAMYLCASSSDYLEQFFGPGTRLTVL.